The clone carrying this T cell receptor beta chain was seen only a few times. These data come from a study of cytomegalovirus exposure and HLA in healthy donors. This CDR3 has 14 amino acids. V dropped 3 bases and J dropped 4 bases, with 9 bases sitting between them. Germline-derived CDR1 and CDR2 are SNHLY and FYNNEI. The PCR employed 60 Vbeta primers together with 13 Jbeta primers. TCRdb's table, derived via immunoSEQ multiplex PCR, lists solely in-frame clones and lacks some. This sample has 150,000 to 200,000 clones; around 68% occur once, and the top ten carry about 10%. Input material: PBMCs. The chain employs TRBV2 and TRBJ1-4; D is perhaps TRBD1 (5 bases). The sequence was collected from a man aged 30 to 39 in good health and CMV-seropositive. The DNA of the CDR3 is TGTGCCAGCAGTGACCGGGGACTTAATGAAAAACTGTTTTTT. Translation: CASSDRGLNEKLFF.